Shown below are 5 T cell receptor beta chains from a single sample sequenced in a study of neurological immune-mediated disorders. TCRdb ran MiXCR on the 5' RACE reads and lists one entry per CDR3 protein. Of 40,000 to 55,000 distinct CDR3 sequences in the sample, less than 4% were seen once. The sequencing sample was made of PBMCs. These receptors all come from a woman aged 45-65 years with multiple sclerosis.

This clonotype was detected many times. The chain is built from TRBV5-1 and TRBJ2-5, with 10 bases matching TRBD1. The J segment lost 3 bases and the V segment lost 2 bases, leaving 7 bases of the junction unmatched. Per germline, CDR1 SGHRS and CDR2 YFSETQ. The length of the CDR3 is 16 residues. CDR3 loop: CASSFSGQGEKETQYF. Here the CDR3 DNA reads TGCGCCAGCAGCTTTTCAGGACAGGGGGAAAAAGAGACCCAGTACTTC.

This clonotype showed up many times. V and J are TRBV9 and TRBJ2-1; D not resolved. CDR1 SGDLS and CDR2 YYNGEE come from the germline V gene. This CDR3 is built from 13 residues. Trimming stripped 0 bases from V and 10 bases from J, with 11 bases between. The chain's CDR3 is CASSVVSLGEQFF. The CDR3 DNA reads as TGTGCCAGCAGCGTAGTCTCCCTGGGGGAGCAGTTCTTC.

Many counts were recorded for this clonotype. This rearrangement joins TRBV7-2 to TRBJ2-7; D may correspond to TRBD1 or TRBD2 (6 bases each). V was shortened by 4 bases and J by 2 bases, with 15 bases between the two germline ends. Looked up from germline, CDR1 is SGHTA and CDR2 is FQGNSA. CDR3 length: 15 residues. CDR3 protein: CASSWGASGTYEQYF. As DNA, the CDR3 is TGTGCCAGCAGCTGGGGGGCGAGCGGTACCTACGAGCAGTACTTC. Variable domain in full (rest from reference TRBV7-2 and TRBJ2-7): GAGVSQSPSNKVTEKGKDVELRCDPISGHTALYWYRQSLGQGLEFLIYFQGNSAPDKSGLPSDRFSAERTGGSVSTLTIQRTQQEDSAVYLCASSWGASGTYEQYFGPGTRLTVT.

In its sample, this clonotype was seen many times. The gene calls are TRBV5-1 and TRBJ2-5, with 8 nucleotides matching TRBD1. V lost 3 bases to trimming and J lost 4 bases; unmatched junction nucleotides: 2. Germline V gives CDR1 SGHRS, CDR2 YFSETQ. The CDR3 sequence is 13 residues long. CDR3 loop: CASSSGTGETQYF. The DNA for the CDR3 is TGCGCCAGCAGCTCCGGGACAGGAGAGACCCAGTACTTC.

This clonotype was detected ten times or more. CDR3 sequence reads: CASTTNGGGSYGYTF. The CDR3 nucleotides are TGTGCCAGCACCACCAACGGCGGGGGCAGCTATGGCTACACCTTC. The J gene is TRBJ1-2, the V gene TRBV28, with D perhaps TRBD1 (6 bases). The germline CDR1 and CDR2 sequences are MDHEN and SYDVKM. The CDR3 length is 15 residues. Trimming cost V 7 bases and J 4 bases, with 19 bases left between them.